This TCR beta chain was identified during a study of T cells in Graves' hyperthyroidism and ophthalmopathy. Across the study: Peripheral blood specimens were obtained at initial diagnosis, prior to any treatment.

Researchers amplified the TCR beta CDR3 regions from RNA transcripts. The TCR CDR3 first-round RT-PCR relied on the HTBI primer set. Using its own MiXCR run on the multiplex PCR reads, TCRdb lists one record per CDR3 protein. The repertoire has roughly 650,000 distinct CDR3 sequences, roughly 15% of them found once; the top ten carry roughly 3%. Thyroid ultrasound, orbital computed tomography, clinical symptoms, and serum thyroxine and TRAb underpinned diagnoses. The source of the PBMCs was around 9 ml of fresh peripheral blood. This clonotype was seen repeatedly, ten times or more. The TCR was taken from a woman in her 40s with Graves' ophthalmopathy. Material for sequencing was blood.

CDR3 loop: CASSGVPYEQYF. As DNA, the CDR3 is TGTGCCAGCAGCGGGGTCCCCTACGAGCAGTACTTC. The chain links TRBV6-1 to TRBJ2-7, with TRBD2 as a possible D gene (5 bases). CDR3 size: 12 residues. The germline V and J ends were trimmed by 6 bases and 2 bases, with 8 bases remaining between them. Germline-derived CDR1 and CDR2 are MNHNS and SASEGT.